What follows are 18 T cell receptor beta chains derived from one specimen sequenced in a study of cytomegalovirus exposure and HLA in healthy donors (dated by TCRdb to 2015 to 2018). Library creation used the immunoSEQ multiplex PCR assay. For the multiplex PCR, a mixture combining 60 forward primers for TCR Vbeta segments and 13 reverse primers for TCR Jbeta segments was used. TCRdb mirrors the immuneACCESS table, restricted to in-frame sequences. Some clones are absent from its copies; in checked studies, under half trace to an unresolved V gene, and the reason for the others is unknown. The sample table shows some 200,000 clones, and 82% are seen once. The ten largest clones capture 2.5% to 3.5% of the sample. The sequenced sample consisted of PBMCs. The receptors stem from a woman aged 40 to 49 in good health and CMV-seronegative.

The chain recombines TRBV7-2 with TRBJ1-5, with D possibly being TRBD1 (6 bases). This CDR3 is 15 amino acids long. Germline lookup yields CDR1 SGHTA and CDR2 FQGNSA. The V end was cut by 2 bases, the J end by 7 bases, with 15 bases between. Here the CDR3 reads CASSLSSGVGQPQHF. CDR3 nucleotides: TGTGCCAGCAGCTTATCTTCAGGGGTGGGCCAGCCCCAGCATTTT.

The gene calls are TRBV28 and TRBJ1-2; TRBD1 aligns across 9 bases. This CDR3 has 14 residues. Germline CDR1 is MDHEN and CDR2 is SYDVKM. V lost 3 bases to trimming and J lost 4 bases; unmatched junction nucleotides: 3. The CDR3 DNA sequence: TGTGCCAGCAGTTTGGGGACAGGGTTCTATGGCTACACCTTC. Amino acids: CASSLGTGFYGYTF.

The chain employs TRBV2 and TRBJ2-1; 12 positions agree with TRBD2. The CDR3 loop spans 15 amino acids. Germline V CDR1 and CDR2: SNHLY, FYNNEI. Losses at the gene ends were 6 bases for V and 6 bases for J; bases not matched to a gene: 6. CDR3 coding DNA: TGTGCCAGCAGCCCAACTAGCGGGAGGAGCAATGAGCAGTTCTTC. Translated: CASSPTSGRSNEQFF.

The chain has TRBV6-6 and TRBJ1-1; TRBD1 matches 9 bases. The CDR3 loop spans 12 amino acids. J gave up 4 bases and V 6 bases, and 0 bases lay outside the gene matches. Germline values: CDR1 MNHNY, CDR2 SVGAGI (reference sequence). CDR3 sequence: CASRQGATEAFF. DNA of the CDR3: TGTGCCAGCAGACAGGGGGCCACTGAAGCTTTCTTT.

V usage is TRBV19 and J usage is TRBJ2-7; D ambiguous. V was cut by 5 bases and J by 5 bases, with 13 bases left in between. CDR1 is LNHDA, CDR2 SQIVND, per germline (reference sequence). The CDR3 sequence is 13 residues long. Written as DNA, the CDR3 is TGTGCCAGTAGTTCGGTGGCGGCTAACGAGCAGTACTTC. Protein: CASSSVAANEQYF.

The chain combines TRBV5-1 with TRBJ2-1; 13 bases align to TRBD2. Germline CDR1 and CDR2: SGHRS and YFSETQ. The CDR3 is 19 amino acids. J gave up 2 bases and V 4 bases, and 12 bases lay outside the gene matches. CDR3 residues: CASSQAGTSGNVAYNEQFF. The CDR3 DNA follows: TGCGCCAGCAGCCAAGCCGGGACTAGCGGGAATGTCGCCTACAATGAGCAGTTCTTC.

This sequence joins TRBV4-1 and TRBJ2-7; 7 bases agree with TRBD1. J was trimmed by 3 bases and V by 1 base; bases with no gene match: 6. The CDR3 spans 15 residues. Germline V gene sequence: CDR1 MGHRA, CDR2 YSYEKL. The CDR3 sequence is CASSQVPGQFYEQYF. The CDR3 DNA is TGCGCCAGCAGCCAAGTTCCGGGACAGTTCTACGAGCAGTACTTC.

The V gene is TRBV18, the J gene TRBJ2-7; 7 nucleotides line up with TRBD2. The CDR3 runs to 14 residues. V trimming: 6 bases; J trimming: 2 bases; junction bases outside the gene matches: 7. From germline, CDR1 is KGHSH and CDR2 LQKENI. The CDR3 reads CASSPGTTTYEQYF. The CDR3, as DNA: TGTGCCAGCTCGCCCGGGACTACCACCTACGAGCAGTACTTC.

The DNA for the CDR3 is TGTGCCAGCTCTGGTCCCCGTAGCGGGAATATGACCTACGAGCAGTACTTC. Translated, it gives CASSGPRSGNMTYEQYF. This chain links TRBV2 with TRBJ2-7; TRBD2 aligns across 8 bases. V shed 8 bases, J shed 2 bases, and the junction held 17 bases outside the gene matches. The CDR3 totals 17 residues. CDR1 is SNHLY, CDR2 FYNNEI, per germline.

To note about this clone: The same CDR3 can be traced to other DNA sequences in this sample. This chain links TRBV6-4 with TRBJ2-2; 13 positions match TRBD2. The germline V gene encodes CDR1 MRHNA and CDR2 SNTAGT. The CDR3 has 16 amino acids. The J segment lost 3 bases and the V segment lost 6 bases, leaving 4 bases of the junction unmatched. CDR3 DNA: TGTGCCAGCAGCCCCGGACTAGCGGGGGACACCGGGGAGCTGTTTTTT. This encodes CASSPGLAGDTGELFF.

This clone was seen only once. The chain uses TRBV5-6 and TRBJ1-2, with 7 bases matching TRBD1. In germline, CDR1 is SGHDT, CDR2 YYEEEE. The CDR3 spans 14 residues. V lost 4 bases and J lost 8; bases outside the gene matches: 11. The CDR3 region has the DNA TGTGCCAGCAGCCCTACGGACAGGAACTGGGGCTACACCTTC. Translated, it gives CASSPTDRNWGYTF.

The rearrangement joins TRBV28 to TRBJ2-5; TRBD1 aligns across 9 bases. The CDR3 sequence is 15 residues long. CDR1 is MDHEN, CDR2 SYDVKM, per germline. Trimming at V came to 6 bases and at J to 3 bases, leaving 8 bases not matched to a gene. The CDR3 spells CASRGADRGKETQYF. In DNA form, the CDR3 reads TGTGCCAGCAGAGGGGCGGACAGGGGAAAAGAGACCCAGTACTTC.

The chain recombines TRBV4-1 with TRBJ2-5; TRBD2 matches 7 bases. Germline trimming cut 0 bases from V and 8 bases from J; bases unmatched to any gene: 9. Germline CDR1 MGHRA, CDR2 YSYEKL. This CDR3 is 15 amino acids long. The CDR3 DNA reads as TGCGCCAGCAGCCAAGATTCTGGCGGGAGTACCACCCAGTACTTC. Translated: CASSQDSGGSTTQYF.

The chain carries TRBV7-3 and TRBJ2-1; no clear D. The CDR3 consists of 13 residues. Germline assignment: CDR1 SGHTA and CDR2 FQGTGA. Trimming took off 6 bases at V and 4 bases at J, with 10 bases between the two ends. The CDR3 nucleotides are TGTGCCAGCAGTACTACGATTTACAATGAGCAGTTCTTC. It translates to CASSTTIYNEQFF. The whole variable domain, remainder taken from reference TRBV7-3 and TRBJ2-1, is GAGVSQTPSNKVTEKGKYVELRCDPISGHTALYWYRQSLGQGPEFLIYFQGTGAADDSGLPNDRFFAVRPEGSVSTLKIQRTERGDSAVYLCASSTTIYNEQFFGPGTRLTVL.

The chain joins TRBV6-5 to TRBJ1-2; the D gene is possibly TRBD1 (6 bases). The CDR3 runs 15 residues. The germline V gene encodes CDR1 MNHEY and CDR2 SVGAGI. V was pared by 0 bases and J by 8 bases, with 16 bases between. This CDR3 is CASSYSFSGEGGYTF. The DNA for the CDR3 is TGTGCCAGCAGTTACTCGTTTTCAGGGGAAGGGGGCTACACCTTC.

This chain connects TRBV7-6 to TRBJ1-1, with D possibly being TRBD1 (5 bases). The CDR3 is made up of 14 amino acids. Deletions cut 5 bases from V and 1 base from J, with 11 bases between. In germline, CDR1 is SGHVS, CDR2 FNYEAQ. The CDR3 DNA reads TGTGCCAGCAGCGCTCGGGGGGGGAACACTGAAGCTTTCTTT. Translating it yields CASSARGGNTEAFF. Full variable domain (rest looked up from reference TRBV7-6 and TRBJ1-1): GAGVSQSPRYKVTKRGQDVALRCDPISGHVSLYWYRQALGQGPEFLTYFNYEAQQDKSGLPNDRFSAERPEGSISTLTIQRTEQRDSAMYRCASSARGGNTEAFFGQGTRLTVV.

This clone has just a few counts. This chain uses TRBV9 with TRBJ2-1, with 9 bases aligning to TRBD2. CDR3 length: 15 amino acids. J was trimmed by 4 bases and V by 1 base; bases with no gene match: 3. The germline gives CDR1 SGDLS, CDR2 YYNGEE. DNA for the CDR3: TGTGCCAGCAGCGTAAGGCTAGCGGGATACAATGAGCAGTTCTTC. Amino acids: CASSVRLAGYNEQFF. Supplemented by reference TRBV9 and TRBJ2-1, the full variable domain reads DSGVTQTPKHLITATGQRVTLRCSPRSGDLSVYWYQQSLDQGLQFLIQYYNGEERAKGNILERFSAQQFPDLHSELNLSSLELGDSALYFCASSVRLAGYNEQFFGPGTRLTVL.

The chain is built from TRBV9 and TRBJ1-3; D unresolved. Between the trimmed V and J ends, which lost 3 bases and 0 bases, there was a span of 7 bases. This CDR3 has 14 residues. From germline, CDR1 is SGDLS and CDR2 YYNGEE. The CDR3 loop reads CASSDDFSGNTIYF. The CDR3 DNA is TGTGCCAGCAGCGACGACTTCTCTGGAAACACCATATATTTT.